This T cell receptor beta chain was sequenced during a study of blood T cells in healthy people across ages. The study's findings and limits: A roughly linear age-dependent decrease characterized TCR beta diversity per million T cells. PBMCs went unsorted, and a conclusive naive versus antigen-experienced comparison was therefore prevented.

Then a second PCR, running roughly 6 to 11 cycles, was carried out with a sample-barcoded 5' primer and a J-beta primer mix. Each cDNA molecule was tagged by a template-switch adaptor that had 12 random nucleotides. TCRdb re-analysed the 5' RACE reads in MiXCR, keeping a single row per CDR3 protein. The sample has 550,000 to 700,000 distinct CDR3 sequences; 25% to 30% are singletons. The ends were cut back, 8 bases at V and 0 bases at J, with 14 bases in the middle. This CDR3 has 15 amino acids. The germline CDR1 and CDR2 sequences are MNHEY and SVGEGT. Of note for this clonotype: Its antigen is currently unknown.

The clonotype was recovered from a woman in her 70s in good health. V and J are TRBV6-2 or TRBV6-3 and TRBJ2-1, with D possibly being TRBD2 (5 bases). Sequencing was performed on blood. CDR3 protein: CASVSSRSSYNEQFF. The CDR3 DNA reads as TGTGCCAGCGTTTCTAGCCGGAGCTCCTACAATGAGCAGTTCTTC.